The 5 T cell receptor beta chains in this list originate from one sample, sequenced in a study of blood T cell repertoires in COVID-19. TCRdb's copy holds only in-frame clones and misses some; the assay was immunoSEQ multiplex PCR. The top ten clones hold around a third of a sample with 60,000 to 85,000 clones, 84% of them seen once. Sequencing was performed on peripheral blood. These receptors were obtained from a man between 65 and 80 years old with acute or convalescent COVID-19.

The chain combines TRBV2 with TRBJ2-4; weak D call: TRBD1 (7 bases). CDR1 SNHLY and CDR2 FYNNEI come from the germline V gene. The length of the CDR3 is 15 residues. Trimming removed 0 bases at V and 7 bases at J, with 13 bases between. CDR3 nucleotide sequence: TGTGCCAGCAGTGAAGCGCTTCCAGGGGGGAACATTCAGTACTTC. As protein: CASSEALPGGNIQYF.

This chain joins TRBV24-1 and TRBJ2-1, with D possibly matching TRBD2 (6 bases). The CDR3 extends over 13 amino acids. Germline V gene sequence: CDR1 KGHDR, CDR2 SFDVKD. Trimming removed 7 bases from V and 4 bases from J, with 10 bases in between. Here the CDR3 reads CATSGSPYNEQFF. CDR3 nucleotides: TGTGCCACCAGCGGGAGCCCTTACAATGAGCAGTTCTTC.

The V gene is TRBV7-8, the J gene TRBJ1-1; TRBD1 might be the D (5 bases). CDR3 length: 13 amino acids. V dropped 4 bases and J dropped 5 bases, with 11 bases sitting between them. In germline, CDR1 is SGHVS, CDR2 FQNEAQ. The DNA of the CDR3 is TGTGCCAGCAGCTCAAAGCGGGGGACTGAAGCTTTCTTT. Its protein is CASSSKRGTEAFF.

V gene TRBV7-8 combines with J gene TRBJ2-3; TRBD1 matches 10 bases. The germline gives CDR1 SGHVS, CDR2 FQNEAQ. CDR3 size: 13 residues. Trimming took 3 bases from V and 6 from J; bases not matched to a gene: 0. CDR3 DNA sequence: TGTGCCAGCAGCTTGGGACAGGGGGATACGCAGTATTTT. Translated, it gives CASSLGQGDTQYF.

For the CDR3, the DNA is TGTGCCAGCAGACCGGGACTCCCCTCTGGAAACACCATATATTTT. This translates into CASRPGLPSGNTIYF. The chain joins TRBV6-5 to TRBJ1-3; maybe TRBD1 (5 bases). The CDR3 contains 15 residues. The V and J ends lost 6 bases and 0 bases respectively, with 12 bases between them. Germline CDR1 reads MNHEY; CDR2 reads SVGAGI.